These 15 T cell receptor beta chains originate from one sample sequenced in a study of technical replicates of blood from a handful of donors. TCRdb's table, derived via immunoSEQ multiplex PCR, lists solely in-frame clones and lacks some. The sample has 65,000 to 80,000 clones, 95% to 98% seen once. Sample: T cells isolated from PBMCs. Receptor source: a human donor in good health.

This clone was seen a single time. The CDR3 DNA reads as TGTGCCAGCAGTGACCACTTGACAGGGAATATAGAAAAACTGTTTTTT. Translating gives CASSDHLTGNIEKLFF. This rearrangement joins TRBV2 to TRBJ1-4; 7 nucleotides line up with TRBD1. Germline lookup yields CDR1 SNHLY and CDR2 FYNNEI. V gave up 3 bases and J gave up 8 bases; unmatched junction bases: 12. CDR3 size: 16 residues.

The genes are TRBV6-5 and TRBJ2-1; 14 positions agree with TRBD2. Trimming removed 7 bases from V and 7 bases from J; junction bases left unmatched: 6. Germline V gene data show CDR1 as MNHEY and CDR2 as SVGAGI. The CDR3 loop spans 15 amino acids. The CDR3 bases are TGTGCCAGCATCCGACTAGCGGGAGGGATAAATGAGCAGTTCTTC. Its translation: CASIRLAGGINEQFF.

The chain employs TRBV5-4 and TRBJ2-7, with D possibly being TRBD2 (6 bases). In germline, CDR1 is SGHNT, CDR2 YYREEE (reference sequence). The CDR3 is made up of 19 amino acids. The V end lost 0 bases, the J end lost 3 bases, and 25 bases lay between the germline ends. CDR3 sequence: CASSLVVTHSGLQHYEQYF. Written as DNA, the CDR3 is TGTGCCAGCAGCTTGGTAGTTACACACTCGGGACTGCAACACTACGAGCAGTACTTC.

V gene TRBV5-4 combines with J gene TRBJ2-5; 13 bases agree with TRBD2. The CDR3 has 15 amino acids. Trimming removed 7 bases from V and 4 bases from J; junction bases left unmatched: 7. The germline CDR1 and CDR2 sequences are SGHNT and YYREEE (reference sequence). CDR3 in DNA: TGTGCCAGCTCCCGGACTAGCGGGAGTGGAGAGACCCAGTACTTC. Translating gives CASSRTSGSGETQYF.

The chain recombines TRBV30 with TRBJ1-1; D gene ambiguous. The CDR3 has 14 residues. V shed 0 bases and J shed 1 base, with 9 bases lying between them. Germline values: CDR1 GTSNPN, CDR2 SVGIG (reference sequence). The DNA of the CDR3 is TGTGCCTGGAGTGTACTGGAGGGGAACACTGAAGCTTTCTTT. Translated: CAWSVLEGNTEAFF. Full variable domain (missing parts from reference TRBV30 and TRBJ1-1): SQTIHQWPATLVQPVGSPLSLECTVEGTSNPNLYWYRQAAGRGLQLLFYSVGIGQISSEVPQNLSASRPQDRQFILSSKKLLLSDSGFYLCAWSVLEGNTEAFFGQGTRLTVV.

V and J are TRBV6-5 and TRBJ1-4; no firm D call. Germline-derived CDR1 and CDR2 are MNHEY and SVGAGI. The CDR3 consists of 12 residues. Trimming shortened V by 10 bases and J by 3 bases, and 9 bases separated the two germline ends. CDR3 sequence: CATRRANEKLFF. The DNA for the CDR3 is TGTGCCACAAGACGGGCTAATGAAAAACTGTTTTTT.

The V call is TRBV14, the J call TRBJ1-1, with D unclear. This CDR3 has 13 amino acids. The germline gives CDR1 SGHDN, CDR2 FVKESK. Trimming stripped 2 bases from V and 3 bases from J, with 7 bases between. Here the CDR3 DNA reads TGTGCCAGCAGCCAATTAGCGGACACTGAAGCTTTCTTT. Amino acid sequence: CASSQLADTEAFF. Complete variable domain (other parts from reference TRBV14 and TRBJ1-1): EAGVTQFPSHSVIEKGQTVTLRCDPISGHDNLYWYRRVMGKEIKFLLHFVKESKQDESGMPNNRFLAERTGGTYSTLKVQPAELEDSGVYFCASSQLADTEAFFGQGTRLTVV.

V gene TRBV2 combines with J gene TRBJ2-5; maybe TRBD2 (6 bases). Germline CDR1 is SNHLY and CDR2 is FYNNEI. The V end was cut by 4 bases, the J end by 2 bases, with 8 bases between. The CDR3 extends over 13 amino acids. The CDR3 loop is CASSGGLQETQYF. The CDR3 bases are TGTGCCAGCAGTGGGGGACTGCAAGAGACCCAGTACTTC.

CDR3 nucleotide sequence: TGTGCCAGCAGTTTATGGGGTCAGGGGAACTACGAGCAGTACTTC. Its protein product is CASSLWGQGNYEQYF. The chain uses TRBV27 and TRBJ2-7, with D tentatively TRBD1 (6 bases). V was clipped by 1 base and J by 3 bases, with 13 bases between them. Germline CDR1 is MNHEY and CDR2 is SMNVEV (reference sequence). The CDR3 has 15 residues.

In its sample, this clone was seen once. The rearrangement joins TRBV6-5 to TRBJ1-5; 8 bases are shared with TRBD1. V was pared by 4 bases and J by 5 bases, with 4 bases of the junction left unmatched. The CDR3 has 14 amino acids. Germline-derived CDR1 and CDR2 are MNHEY and SVGAGI. The CDR3 here is CASSFLTGDQPQHF. For the CDR3, the DNA is TGTGCCAGCAGTTTTCTGACAGGGGATCAGCCCCAGCATTTT.

This chain links TRBV5-1 with TRBJ1-1; 7 bases are shared with TRBD1. V lost 4 bases, J lost 3 bases, and 9 bases stayed unmatched. Germline V gene sequence: CDR1 SGHRS, CDR2 YFSETQ. The CDR3 contains 15 residues. The CDR3 here is CASSPNSGGDTEAFF. In DNA form, the CDR3 reads TGCGCCAGCAGCCCGAATTCAGGGGGAGACACTGAAGCTTTCTTT.

The chain joins TRBV28 to TRBJ2-7, with a weak D call TRBD2 (5 bases). Between the trimmed V and J ends, which lost 5 bases and 5 bases, there was a span of 19 bases. Germline CDR1 and CDR2: MDHEN and SYDVKM. The CDR3 totals 15 residues. The CDR3 bases are TGTGCCAGCAGTCCCAGCGACCCAGGAGGCGACGAGCAGTACTTC. Amino acid sequence: CASSPSDPGGDEQYF.

The V call is TRBV11-3, the J call TRBJ2-1; a weak D match, TRBD1 (5 bases). This CDR3 is built from 17 residues. CDR1 and CDR2 (germline): SGHNT, YENEEA. The V end lost 3 bases, the J end lost 10 bases, and 25 bases lay between the germline ends. CDR3 nucleotides: TGTGCCAGCAGCTTCGACCCCCCAGGGAAGGGATCCGGGGAGCAGTTCTTC. This sequence encodes CASSFDPPGKGSGEQFF. Full variable domain (remainder filled in from reference TRBV11-3 and TRBJ2-1): EAGVVQSPRYKIIEKKQPVAFWCNPISGHNTLYWYLQNLGQGPELLIRYENEEAVDDSQLPKDRFSAERLKGVDSTLKIQPAELGDSAVYLCASSFDPPGKGSGEQFFGPGTRLTVL.

The chain recombines TRBV11-2 with TRBJ2-2; 8 bases agree with TRBD1. V shed 4 bases and J 2 bases; nucleotides not matched to a gene: 6. Germline V lookup: CDR1 SGHAT, CDR2 FQNNGV. The CDR3 has 16 residues. The CDR3 nucleotides read TGTGCCAGCAGCTCCCTCGGACAGGGAAACACCGGGGAGCTGTTTTTT. Protein: CASSSLGQGNTGELFF. Complete variable domain (other parts from reference TRBV11-2 and TRBJ2-2): EAGVAQSPRYKIIEKRQSVAFWCNPISGHATLYWYQQILGQGPKLLIQFQNNGVVDDSQLPKDRFSAERLKGVDSTLKIQPAKLEDSAVYLCASSSLGQGNTGELFFGEGSRLTVL.

The chain uses TRBV30 and TRBJ1-2; tentative D call: TRBD1 (6 bases). The CDR3 is 11 amino acids. Germline CDR1 GTSNPN, CDR2 SVGIG (reference sequence). Trimming removed 5 bases at V and 7 bases at J, with 11 bases between. The CDR3 here is CAWEQGAGYTF. The CDR3 DNA reads TGTGCCTGGGAACAGGGAGCTGGCTACACCTTC.